The 6 T cell receptor beta chains reported below all come from one sample, sequenced in a study of blood T cell repertoires in COVID-19. Assay used: immunoSEQ multiplex PCR; TCRdb lists only in-frame clones, some missing. The sample carries 150,000 to 200,000 clones, approximately 85% recorded once. Sample: PBMCs or T cells enriched from blood (not recorded which). The source of these receptors is a woman aged 25 to 45 who had recovered from COVID-19.

V usage is TRBV7-8 and J usage is TRBJ1-6, with 8 bases fitting TRBD1. Germline trimming cut 1 base from V and 0 bases from J; bases unmatched to any gene: 17. Germline values: CDR1 SGHVS, CDR2 FQNEAQ. CDR3 size: 22 residues. The CDR3 loop reads CASSLGSDGQGIWNSYNSPLHF. CDR3 bases: TGTGCCAGCAGCTTAGGATCCGATGGACAGGGTATTTGGAACTCCTATAATTCACCCCTCCACTTT. Variable domain in full (rest from reference TRBV7-8 and TRBJ1-6): GAGVSQSPRYKVAKRGQDVALRCDPISGHVSLFWYQQALGQGPEFLTYFQNEAQLDKSGLPSDRFFAERPEGSVSTLKIQRTQQEDSAVYLCASSLGSDGQGIWNSYNSPLHFGNGTRLTVT.

The chain has TRBV29-1 and TRBJ2-1; maybe TRBD2 (7 bases). V was shortened by 4 bases and J by 9 bases, with 13 bases between the two germline ends. The CDR3 is 12 amino acids. The germline V gene has CDR1 SQVTM and CDR2 ANQGSEA. The CDR3 here is CSVVPGEGEQFF. CDR3 coding DNA: TGCAGCGTTGTCCCAGGGGAGGGTGAGCAGTTCTTC.

The V gene is TRBV23-1, the J gene TRBJ2-1, with 10 bases matching TRBD2. TRBV23-1 is an open reading frame, and its role is uncertain. The trim removed 7 bases at V and 5 bases at J, leaving 11 bases unmatched. This CDR3 contains 16 residues. CDR3 residues: CASTRTSGEVNNEQFF. CDR3 sequence (DNA): TGCGCCAGCACCCGGACTAGCGGAGAGGTAAACAATGAGCAGTTCTTC.

The rearrangement joins TRBV2 to TRBJ2-7, with 7 bases matching TRBD2. Trimming cost V 7 bases and J 4 bases; bases outside gene matches: 4. The germline CDR1 and CDR2 sequences are SNHLY and FYNNEI. The CDR3 spans 12 residues. CDR3 loop: CASTSGGYEQYF. Written as DNA, the CDR3 is TGTGCCAGCACCTCGGGGGGTTACGAGCAGTACTTC.

V is TRBV2 and J is TRBJ1-3; the D is unclear. In germline, CDR1 is SNHLY, CDR2 FYNNEI. The CDR3 spans 14 residues. V lost 7 bases, J lost 4 bases, and 14 bases lay in between. The DNA of the CDR3 is TGTGCCAGCAAGCGCAGCGAACTCGGAAACACCATATATTTT. Amino acid sequence: CASKRSELGNTIYF.

This CDR3 reads CASSSPSGLIEETQYF. The CDR3 DNA reads as TGTGCCAGCAGTTCCCCTAGCGGACTTATCGAAGAGACCCAGTACTTC. The chain carries TRBV6-6 and TRBJ2-5, with TRBD2 matching 7 bases. The germline V gene encodes CDR1 MNHNY and CDR2 SVGAGI (reference sequence). Germline trimming cut 4 bases from V and 3 bases from J; bases unmatched to any gene: 11. This CDR3 has 16 residues.